This TCR beta chain was recorded in a study of breast tumors, draining lymph nodes, adjacent tissues. Regarding the study as a whole: Findings are consistent with lymph node origin and intratumoral expansion of most tumor T cells. Data only fit, rather than demonstrated, lymph node origin of most tumor T cells. Luminal-like breast cancer showed significantly greater tumor-nontumor repertoire similarity than basal-like breast cancer did. Tumor TCR diversity was below lymph nodes but above nontumor tissue.

A single record per CDR3 protein comes from TCRdb applying MiXCR to the multiplex PCR reads. The table shows fewer than 15,000 distinct CDR3 sequences, with roughly 44% occurring only once. This clonotype was seen at least ten times. Its antigen is not known. This CDR3 is built from 14 residues. CDR1 is MNHNS and CDR2 is SASEGT in the germline V gene. The V gene is TRBV6-1, the J gene TRBJ2-1; 13 positions agree with TRBD2. Sequencing was done on a sample of tumor-adjacent breast tissue. The sequence was obtained from a female donor with breast cancer. Some clones in this sample may be carry-over from other donors' samples. This CDR3 reads CATHGLAGVNEQFF. The CDR3 DNA reads TGTGCTACACACGGACTAGCGGGAGTAAATGAGCAGTTCTTC.